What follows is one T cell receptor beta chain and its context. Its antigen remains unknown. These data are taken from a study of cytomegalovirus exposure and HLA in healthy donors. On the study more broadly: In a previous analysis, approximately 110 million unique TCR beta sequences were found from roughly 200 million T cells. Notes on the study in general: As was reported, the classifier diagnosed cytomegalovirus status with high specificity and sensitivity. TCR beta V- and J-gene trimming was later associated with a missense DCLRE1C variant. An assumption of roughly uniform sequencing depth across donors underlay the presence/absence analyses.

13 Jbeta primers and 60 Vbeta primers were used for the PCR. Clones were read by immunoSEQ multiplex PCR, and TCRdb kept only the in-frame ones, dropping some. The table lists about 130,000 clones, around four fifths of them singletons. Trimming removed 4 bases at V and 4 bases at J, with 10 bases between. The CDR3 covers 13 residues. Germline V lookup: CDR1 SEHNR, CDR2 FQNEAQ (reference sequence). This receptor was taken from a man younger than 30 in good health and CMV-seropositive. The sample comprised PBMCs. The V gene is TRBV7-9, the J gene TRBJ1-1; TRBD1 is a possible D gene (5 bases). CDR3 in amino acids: CASSYGGGTEAFF. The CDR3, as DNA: TGTGCCAGCAGCTATGGGGGGGGCACTGAAGCTTTCTTT.